This TCR beta chain is drawn from a study of blood T cell repertoires in COVID-19. Per the original methods: Estimates of nucleated cell counts were drawn from the amplification of reference gene primers. Sequenced by immunoSEQ multiplex PCR; TCRdb stores in-frame clones only, minus some. From that table come the V and J calls and clone size; the DNA was used to work out D and trimming. Of a few hundred thousand clones in the sample, just under 90% were seen once. This CDR3 is built from 16 residues. Looked up from germline, CDR1 is LNHDA and CDR2 is SQIVND (reference sequence). V was pared by 4 bases and J by 0 bases, with 12 bases between.

Input material: PBMCs or T cells enriched from blood (not recorded which). This receptor was taken from a woman aged 30 to 39 who had recovered from COVID-19. The J gene is TRBJ1-4, the V gene TRBV19; D unresolved. The chain's CDR3 is CASSTPSGTTNEKLFF. Here the CDR3 DNA reads TGTGCCAGTAGTACCCCCTCAGGAACAACTAATGAAAAACTGTTTTTT.